Following are 27 T cell receptor beta chains from one sample sequenced in a study of T-cell reconstitution after alpha-beta-depleted transplantation in children. TCRbeta library preparation incorporated unique molecular identifiers. A single record per CDR3 protein comes from TCRdb applying MiXCR to the PCR reads. The table shows approximately 590,000 distinct CDR3 sequences, with over 9.5% occurring only once. The specimen comprised PBMCs from the stem cell graft donor, sampled from the stem cell graft. These receptors were collected from a human donor who donated a stem cell graft to a child with acute myeloid leukemia.

Ten or more counts support this clonotype. This chain connects TRBV7-2 to TRBJ2-7; 7 bases are shared with TRBD2. Germline lookup yields CDR1 SGHTA and CDR2 FQGNSA. V shed 5 bases and J 3 bases; nucleotides not matched to a gene: 10. CDR3 size: 15 residues. CDR3 nucleotides: TGTGCCAGCAGCCTCACTAGCGTTAGAGTCTACGAGCAGTACTTC. Translation gives CASSLTSVRVYEQYF. Full variable domain (rest looked up from reference TRBV7-2 and TRBJ2-7): GAGVSQSPSNKVTEKGKDVELRCDPISGHTALYWYRQSLGQGLEFLIYFQGNSAPDKSGLPSDRFSAERTGGSVSTLTIQRTQQEDSAVYLCASSLTSVRVYEQYFGPGTRLTVT.

This chain links TRBV5-1 with TRBJ2-1; 7 positions match TRBD2. Germline CDR1 reads SGHRS; CDR2 reads YFSETQ. V shed 1 base, J shed 9 bases, and the junction held 7 bases outside the gene matches. CDR3 size: 14 residues. This chain's CDR3 is CASSLLSGGGEQFF. CDR3 sequence (DNA): TGCGCCAGCAGCTTGCTTTCGGGAGGAGGTGAGCAGTTCTTC. Drawing the rest from reference TRBV5-1 and TRBJ2-1, the complete variable domain is KAGVTQTPRYLIKTRGQQVTLSCSPISGHRSVSWYQQTPGQGLQFLFEYFSETQRNKGNFPGRFSGRQFSNSRSEMNVSTLELGDSALYLCASSLLSGGGEQFFGPGTRLTVL.

The sample holds many counts of this clonotype. V is TRBV20-1 and J is TRBJ1-6; maybe TRBD1 (6 bases). Germline lookup yields CDR1 DFQATT and CDR2 SNEGSKA (reference sequence). CDR3 length: 15 amino acids. Trimming cost V 0 bases and J 7 bases, with 13 bases left between them. The CDR3 loop reads CSARDWGRGNSPLHF. The DNA of the CDR3 is TGCAGTGCTAGAGATTGGGGCAGGGGAAATTCACCCCTCCACTTT.

With regard to this clonotype: A far larger clone is only one base removed, so a read error is likely. It is likely a read error, because the conserved phenylalanine at the end of the CDR3 is missing. The rearrangement joins TRBV14 to TRBJ1-2; tentative D call: TRBD1 (5 bases). This CDR3 is 13 amino acids long. V was pared by 4 bases and J by 1 base, with 7 bases between. Germline V gives CDR1 SGHDN, CDR2 FVKESK. DNA for the CDR3: TGTGCCAGCAGCCCGGGGGGTAACTATGGCTACACCTCC. Translation: CASSPGGNYGYTS.

This clonotype was detected a few times. The J gene is TRBJ2-7, the V gene TRBV7-2; D perhaps matches TRBD2 (6 bases). Trimming took 1 base from V and 3 from J, leaving 10 bases between them. This CDR3 is 14 amino acids long. Germline assignment: CDR1 SGHTA and CDR2 FQGNSA. CDR3 in amino acids: CASSLVWDFYEQYF. The DNA of the CDR3 is TGTGCCAGCAGCTTAGTGTGGGACTTCTACGAGCAGTACTTC.

There are many counts of this clonotype. The chain has TRBV4-3 and TRBJ2-7, with D maybe TRBD2 (5 bases). The CDR3 length is 13 residues. Deletions cut 0 bases from V and 3 bases from J, with 6 bases between. The V gene's germline CDR1 is LGHNA and CDR2 YSLEER. The CDR3 protein is CASSQDRGYEQYF. The CDR3 DNA sequence: TGCGCCAGCAGCCAAGATCGGGGCTACGAGCAGTACTTC.

This chain links TRBV6-4 with TRBJ2-4; 7 bases fit TRBD1. The length of the CDR3 is 18 residues. CDR1 and CDR2 (germline): MRHNA, SNTAGT. The ends lost 6 bases at V and 0 bases at J; junction bases unmatched: 14. The CDR3 DNA sequence: TGTGCCAGCAGCTACCGACAGGGAGTCCTTTCAGCCAAAAACATTCAGTACTTC. This translates into CASSYRQGVLSAKNIQYF.

The chain has TRBV28 and TRBJ2-5; maybe TRBD2 (6 bases). The CDR3 has 17 amino acids. Germline assignment: CDR1 MDHEN and CDR2 SYDVKM. V dropped 4 bases and J dropped 3 bases, with 21 bases sitting between them. CDR3 DNA sequence: TGTGCCAGCAGTTGGAGCGGAGCGGGCGCACCCAAAGAGACCCAGTACTTC. Translating it yields CASSWSGAGAPKETQYF.

This chain connects TRBV29-1 to TRBJ1-2; 8 nucleotides line up with TRBD1. Trimming cost V 4 bases and J 5 bases; bases outside gene matches: 6. CDR1 is SQVTM, CDR2 ANQGSEA, per germline. The CDR3 spans 13 residues. Here the CDR3 DNA reads TGCAGCGTTGGTACGCAGGGGGCGTATGGCTACACCTTC. Translating it yields CSVGTQGAYGYTF. The whole variable domain, remainder taken from reference TRBV29-1 and TRBJ1-2, is SAVISQKPSRDICQRGTSLTIQCQVDSQVTMMFWYRQQPGQSLTLIATANQGSEATYESGFVIDKFPISRPNLTFSTLTVSNMSPEDSSIYLCSVGTQGAYGYTFGSGTRLTVV.

The chain recombines TRBV29-1 with TRBJ1-2; no clear D. Germline V gene lookup returns CDR1 SQVTM and CDR2 ANQGSEA. V was clipped by 4 bases and J by 8 bases, with 8 bases between them. CDR3 size: 10 residues. The chain's CDR3 is CSVVGDGYTF. The CDR3, as DNA: TGCAGCGTTGTGGGAGACGGCTACACCTTC.

The chain uses TRBV20-1 and TRBJ1-5, with TRBD1 identical over 7 bases. The V segment lost 7 bases and the J segment 10 bases; nucleotides outside the gene matches: 13. Germline values: CDR1 DFQATT, CDR2 SNEGSKA (reference sequence). The length of the CDR3 is 13 residues. The CDR3 coding sequence is TGCAGTGTCCCAGACAGGGACGTCCAACCCCAGCATTTT. The encoded protein is CSVPDRDVQPQHF.

This clonotype was detected a few times. This chain connects TRBV20-1 to TRBJ1-4; the match to TRBD1 covers 9 bases. Germline CDR1 is DFQATT and CDR2 is SNEGSKA (reference sequence). V shed 5 bases and J 6 bases; nucleotides not matched to a gene: 7. CDR3 size: 14 residues. Here the CDR3 reads CSAGKDRGYEKLFF. The CDR3 DNA is TGCAGTGCTGGGAAGGACAGGGGTTATGAAAAACTGTTTTTT.

V and J are TRBV6-1 and TRBJ2-1, with D perhaps given as TRBD1 or TRBD2 (5 bases each). CDR3 length: 14 amino acids. The germline gives CDR1 MNHNS, CDR2 SASEGT. The germline V and J ends were trimmed by 4 bases and 7 bases, with 14 bases remaining between them. As DNA, the CDR3 is TGTGCCAGCAGTGTCGGGACCGCCTGGAATGAGCAGTTCTTC. Its translation is CASSVGTAWNEQFF.

V and J are TRBV6-1 and TRBJ1-1; a weak D match, TRBD1 (5 bases). V was cut by 4 bases and J by 0 bases, with 9 bases left in between. The CDR3 loop spans 14 amino acids. Germline V CDR1 and CDR2: MNHNS, SASEGT. The CDR3 loop reads CASSGDGLNTEAFF. CDR3 DNA sequence: TGTGCCAGCAGTGGGGACGGTTTGAACACTGAAGCTTTCTTT.

The chain carries TRBV28 and TRBJ2-1; TRBD2 matches 7 bases. The CDR3 is 12 amino acids. The junction had 4 bases not matched to a gene; V was cut back by 2 bases and J by 12 bases. CDR1 is MDHEN and CDR2 is SYDVKM in the germline V gene. The CDR3 here is CASSLLGLGQFF. The CDR3 region has the DNA TGTGCCAGCAGTTTACTCGGACTAGGGCAGTTCTTC.

In this sample, this clonotype turned up a few times. The V call is TRBV12-3 or TRBV12-4, the J call TRBJ2-7; 10 bases line up with TRBD2. With V trimmed by 3 bases and J by 4 bases, 6 bases remained unmatched. The CDR3 length is 15 residues. The CDR3 protein is CASSFQAGGAYEQYF. The CDR3 coding sequence is TGTGCCAGCAGTTTCCAAGCGGGAGGGGCGTACGAGCAGTACTTC.

This clonotype appeared many times. The chain is built from TRBV6-2 or TRBV6-3 and TRBJ1-5; 9 bases line up with TRBD1. CDR3 length: 15 residues. V dropped 5 bases and J dropped 6; count of bases not matched to a gene: 8. Germline V CDR1 and CDR2: MNHEY, SVGEGT. CDR3 nucleotide sequence: TGTGCCAGCAGTCCACAAACAGGGGGCCTTCAGCCCCAGCATTTT. Its protein product is CASSPQTGGLQPQHF.

The J gene is TRBJ1-1, the V gene TRBV3-1; D gene unclear. Germline CDR1 is LGHDT and CDR2 is YNNKEL (reference sequence). CDR3 length: 13 amino acids. V gave up 0 bases and J gave up 8 bases, with 10 bases separating them. The CDR3 DNA is TGTGCCAGCAGCCAAGATACTCAGGCAGAAGCTTTCTTT. Translated, it gives CASSQDTQAEAFF.

This clonotype was picked up a small number of times. This chain links TRBV7-9 with TRBJ2-7; possible D gene TRBD1, 6 bases. This CDR3 region has 14 residues. Germline assignment: CDR1 SEHNR and CDR2 FQNEAQ (reference sequence). V was shortened by 5 bases and J by 0 bases, with 11 bases between the two germline ends. The CDR3 DNA reads TGTGCCAGCAGCGCACAGGGAGTCTCCTACGAGCAGTACTTC. Amino acids: CASSAQGVSYEQYF.

This clonotype was seen more than once but under ten times. This chain links TRBV5-1 with TRBJ2-1; 9 nucleotides match TRBD2. The CDR3 contains 16 residues. V shed 0 bases and J 5 bases; nucleotides not matched to a gene: 6. In germline, CDR1 is SGHRS, CDR2 YFSETQ. The CDR3 nucleotides read TGCGCCAGCAGCTTGGGATTAGCGGGGGAACACAATGAGCAGTTCTTC. Translating it yields CASSLGLAGEHNEQFF.

To note about this clonotype: This sequence may be a read error, since a much larger clone differs from it by one base. V and J are TRBV3-1 and TRBJ1-1; unclear D gene. The CDR3 extends over 14 amino acids. Trimming stripped 4 bases from V and 4 bases from J, with 13 bases between. Germline CDR1 and CDR2: LGHDT and YNNKEL (reference sequence). The CDR3 DNA reads TGTGCCAGCAGCCCTCCGGGCAGGACCACTGAAGCTTTCTTT. Protein product: CASSPPGRTTEAFF.

The chain carries TRBV20-1 and TRBJ2-1; a possible D gene is TRBD2 (6 bases). V was clipped by 1 base and J by 0 bases, with 13 bases between them. This CDR3 spans 16 amino acids. The germline V gene encodes CDR1 DFQATT and CDR2 SNEGSKA (reference sequence). As DNA, the CDR3 is TGCAGTGCTAGAGGTCTAGCGCTGAGCTCCTACAATGAGCAGTTCTTC. This codes for CSARGLALSSYNEQFF.

In this sample, this clonotype turned up many times. The V call is TRBV7-2, the J call TRBJ2-5; D perhaps matches TRBD2 (5 bases). V lost 0 bases, J lost 5 bases, and 7 bases lay in between. The CDR3 is 13 amino acids. Germline V lookup: CDR1 SGHTA, CDR2 FQGNSA. The CDR3 here is CASSLARVETQYF. CDR3 DNA sequence: TGTGCCAGCAGCTTAGCGAGGGTCGAGACCCAGTACTTC.

V and J are TRBV5-1 and TRBJ2-1; unclear D gene. Germline CDR1 and CDR2: SGHRS and YFSETQ. V was pared by 0 bases and J by 2 bases, with 12 bases between. The CDR3 sequence is 16 residues long. CDR3 in DNA: TGCGCCAGCAGCTTGGCATTTGGCGGAGCCTACAATGAGCAGTTCTTC. Its translation is CASSLAFGGAYNEQFF. The full variable domain, rest sourced from reference TRBV5-1 and TRBJ2-1, is KAGVTQTPRYLIKTRGQQVTLSCSPISGHRSVSWYQQTPGQGLQFLFEYFSETQRNKGNFPGRFSGRQFSNSRSEMNVSTLELGDSALYLCASSLAFGGAYNEQFFGPGTRLTVL.

Many counts were recorded for this clonotype. The chain carries TRBV29-1 and TRBJ2-7; a possible D gene is TRBD1 (6 bases). The CDR3 length is 13 residues. Germline CDR1 is SQVTM and CDR2 is ANQGSEA. Trimming stripped 5 bases from V and 2 bases from J, with 13 bases between. The CDR3 nucleotides read TGCAGCGTTCGGGCAGGGGCCCCCTACGAGCAGTACTTC. This encodes CSVRAGAPYEQYF.

The chain employs TRBV6-1 and TRBJ2-7; the D call may be TRBD1 or TRBD2 (5 bases each). The CDR3 contains 14 residues. Germline loops: CDR1 MNHNS, CDR2 SASEGT. V dropped 5 bases and J dropped 5 bases, with 16 bases sitting between them. The CDR3 is CASSQTHTGHEQYF. The CDR3 nucleotides are TGTGCCAGCAGTCAGACACATACGGGGCACGAGCAGTACTTC.

In its sample, this clonotype was seen a few times. The chain employs TRBV2 and TRBJ2-5, with a weak D call TRBD2 (7 bases). This CDR3 has 13 residues. Trimming took off 9 bases at V and 4 bases at J, with 15 bases between the two ends. Looked up from germline, CDR1 is SNHLY and CDR2 is FYNNEI. The CDR3 nucleotides are TGTGCCAGAGGGGGGGGAGGGAGAGAGACCCAGTACTTC. It codes for CARGGGGRETQYF.